The 21 T cell receptor beta chains presented below share a single source sample, sequenced in a study of CD4+ T cells in melanoma. Sequencing was performed with immunoSEQ multiplex PCR; in TCRdb, only in-frame clones are kept and a portion is missing. This sample has more than 90,000 clones, with 80% to 95% found just once. Sequencing was carried out using peripheral blood. The receptors originated from a human donor with melanoma.

J is TRBJ1-4 and V is TRBV28; D remains unclear. CDR3 size: 13 residues. Germline values: CDR1 MDHEN, CDR2 SYDVKM. With 5 bases removed from V and 5 bases from J, the gap between germline ends came to 9 bases. The CDR3 spells CASSTYKNEKLFF. CDR3 nucleotides: TGTGCCAGCAGTACCTACAAGAATGAAAAACTGTTTTTT.

This clone appeared a few times. V usage is TRBV2 and J usage is TRBJ1-3; no definite D call. The CDR3 totals 12 residues. V was trimmed by 6 bases and J by 4 bases, leaving 7 bases between them. CDR1 SNHLY and CDR2 FYNNEI come from the germline V gene. The CDR3 DNA sequence: TGTGCCAGCAGGACACAGGGAAACACCATATATTTT. This encodes CASRTQGNTIYF. Full variable domain (remainder filled in from reference TRBV2 and TRBJ1-3): EPEVTQTPSHQVTQMGQEVILRCVPISNHLYFYWYRQILGQKVEFLVSFYNNEISEKSEIFDDQFSVERPDGSNFTLKIRSTKLEDSAMYFCASRTQGNTIYFGEGSWLTVV.

The rearrangement joins TRBV28 to TRBJ2-1; possibly TRBD2 for D (5 bases). V was trimmed by 6 bases and J by 9 bases, leaving 12 bases between them. This CDR3 is 12 amino acids long. Germline V gene lookup returns CDR1 MDHEN and CDR2 SYDVKM. The CDR3 DNA follows: TGTGCCAGCAGACCGACTACCCGTGAGCAGTTCTTC. Translation: CASRPTTREQFF.

The CDR3 sequence is CASSYGTETDTQYF. The CDR3 bases are TGCGCCAGCAGCTACGGGACAGAAACAGATACGCAGTATTTT. V is TRBV5-1 and J is TRBJ2-3; 7 bases fit TRBD1. Germline loops: CDR1 SGHRS, CDR2 YFSETQ. The J segment lost 3 bases and the V segment lost 3 bases, leaving 4 bases of the junction unmatched. This CDR3 region has 14 residues.

The rearrangement uses TRBV25-1 and TRBJ1-2; no firm D call. V lost 3 bases and J lost 8, with 22 bases in between. CDR3 size: 16 residues. Per germline, CDR1 MGHDK and CDR2 SYGVNS. The CDR3 sequence is CASSDAASRGHDGYTF. In nucleotides, the CDR3 is TGTGCCAGCAGTGATGCTGCCTCCCGCGGTCACGACGGCTACACCTTC.

The chain joins TRBV4-2 to TRBJ2-1; TRBD2 agrees at 16 bases. The CDR3 totals 16 residues. Germline CDR1 reads LGHNA; CDR2 reads YNFKEQ. J gave up 4 bases and V 3 bases, and 0 bases lay outside the gene matches. CDR3 protein: CASSQGLAGGYNEQFF. As DNA, the CDR3 is TGTGCCAGCAGCCAGGGACTAGCGGGAGGGTACAATGAGCAGTTCTTC.

The chain has TRBV5-1 and TRBJ2-3; TRBD2 is a possible D gene (5 bases). This CDR3 region has 16 residues. Per germline, CDR1 SGHRS and CDR2 YFSETQ. Deletions cut 0 bases from V and 0 bases from J, with 11 bases between. CDR3 sequence: CASSLAGSPSTDTQYF. DNA for the CDR3: TGCGCCAGCAGCTTGGCTGGGAGCCCAAGCACAGATACGCAGTATTTT.

The J gene is TRBJ2-2, the V gene TRBV5-1; 8 bases agree with TRBD1. This CDR3 is 15 amino acids long. In germline, CDR1 is SGHRS, CDR2 YFSETQ. Unmatched junction bases numbered 5, after V lost 0 bases and J lost 7 bases. In DNA form, the CDR3 reads TGCGCCAGCAGCTTGGGGCAGGGGGCTTTCGGGGAGCTGTTTTTT. Protein product: CASSLGQGAFGELFF.

This chain connects TRBV4-1 to TRBJ2-3, with 9 bases fitting TRBD2. The junction had 15 bases not matched to a gene; V was cut back by 2 bases and J by 6 bases. The germline CDR1 and CDR2 sequences are MGHRA and YSYEKL. The CDR3 is made up of 18 amino acids. The CDR3 spells CASSQPYRGSGRFDTQYF. The CDR3 nucleotides are TGCGCCAGCAGCCAACCATACCGTGGGAGCGGGAGGTTTGATACGCAGTATTTT.

The CDR3 loop is CASSGQAGTATDTQYF. The DNA of the CDR3 is TGTGCCAGCAGCGGCCAGGCGGGGACAGCCACAGATACGCAGTATTTT. J is TRBJ2-3 and V is TRBV9, with D possibly matching TRBD1 (7 bases). This CDR3 has 16 residues. The germline CDR1 and CDR2 sequences are SGDLS and YYNGEE. The V end was cut by 3 bases, the J end by 2 bases, with 16 bases between.

The chain couples TRBV7-2 to TRBJ2-7; D is unclear. Germline V gene sequence: CDR1 SGHTA, CDR2 FQGNSA. Trimming shortened V by 4 bases and J by 1 base, and 14 bases separated the two germline ends. This CDR3 contains 15 residues. The CDR3 loop reads CASSSTRVKSYEQYF. The CDR3 DNA sequence: TGTGCCAGCAGCTCTACAAGGGTTAAATCCTACGAGCAGTACTTC. The complete variable domain, with remaining parts taken from reference TRBV7-2 and TRBJ2-7, reads GAGVSQSPSNKVTEKGKDVELRCDPISGHTALYWYRQSLGQGLEFLIYFQGNSAPDKSGLPSDRFSAERTGGSVSTLTIQRTQQEDSAVYLCASSSTRVKSYEQYFGPGTRLTVT.

The rearrangement joins TRBV4-3 to TRBJ2-7, with 14 bases matching TRBD2. V lost 4 bases to trimming and J lost 4 bases; unmatched junction nucleotides: 3. This CDR3 comprises 15 residues. CDR1 LGHNA and CDR2 YSLEER come from the germline V gene. The CDR3 DNA is TGCGCCAGCAGCCGAGGGACTAGCGGGAGTTACGAGCAGTACTTC. Its protein product is CASSRGTSGSYEQYF.

The rearrangement uses TRBV27 and TRBJ1-2; D not certain. The V and J ends lost 5 bases and 8 bases respectively, with 18 bases between them. This CDR3 region has 14 residues. Looked up from germline, CDR1 is MNHEY and CDR2 is SMNVEV (reference sequence). The DNA for the CDR3 is TGTGCCAGCAGTACGCCCGGGCTCCAGACCGGCTACACCTTC. As protein: CASSTPGLQTGYTF.

This chain joins TRBV6-1 and TRBJ1-2; D call uncertain. The CDR3 has 11 residues. CDR1 MNHNS and CDR2 SASEGT come from the germline V gene. Deletions cut 5 bases from V and 6 bases from J, with 7 bases between. CDR3: CASSRVDGYTF. The CDR3 DNA reads as TGTGCCAGCAGTCGGGTTGATGGCTACACCTTC.

The CDR3: CASSQGGLAGAYEQYF. DNA of the CDR3: TGTGCCAGCAGCCAAGGGGGGTTAGCGGGGGCCTACGAGCAGTACTTC. The J gene is TRBJ2-7, the V gene TRBV14; 9 bases map to TRBD2. This CDR3 spans 16 amino acids. The V gene's germline CDR1 is SGHDN and CDR2 FVKESK. J was trimmed by 2 bases and V by 1 base; bases with no gene match: 6.

The gene calls are TRBV7-9 and TRBJ2-1, with 13 bases identical to TRBD2. The ends lost 1 base at V and 0 bases at J; junction bases unmatched: 6. This CDR3 has 19 residues. CDR1 is SEHNR and CDR2 is FQNEAQ in the germline V gene (reference sequence). Here the CDR3 DNA reads TGTGCCAGCAGCTTAGTGGTGACTAGCGGGGGGAGCTCCTACAATGAGCAGTTCTTC. This translates into CASSLVVTSGGSSYNEQFF.

Here the CDR3 reads CASSKLGAQGNEQFF. In DNA, the CDR3 is TGTGCCAGCAGCAAATTGGGAGCCCAGGGGAATGAGCAGTTCTTC. The V gene is TRBV21-1, the J gene TRBJ2-1; the table assigns TRBD1, which was not confirmed against the DNA. TRBV21-1 is a known pseudogene. The CDR3 runs 15 residues.

The chain is built from TRBV29-1 and TRBJ2-7, with 8 bases that match TRBD2. The CDR3 extends over 11 amino acids. The germline V gene encodes CDR1 SQVTM and CDR2 ANQGSEA. J gave up 7 bases and V 8 bases, and 7 bases lay outside the gene matches. CDR3 nucleotides: TGCAGCACCCGGGGGGGGGAAGAGCAGTACTTC. This translates into CSTRGGEEQYF.

This chain connects TRBV28 to TRBJ2-7; D could derive from TRBD1 or TRBD2 (5 bases each). Per the germline V gene, CDR1 is MDHEN and CDR2 is SYDVKM. The ends were cut back, 4 bases at V and 3 bases at J, with 25 bases in the middle. This CDR3 is 18 amino acids long. This CDR3 is CASSWPQGRGFEGYEQYF. The CDR3 coding sequence is TGTGCCAGCAGTTGGCCCCAGGGTCGAGGCTTTGAGGGCTACGAGCAGTACTTC.

The sample holds a few counts of this clone. J is TRBJ2-3 and V is TRBV9; perhaps TRBD2 as D (6 bases). Germline V gene sequence: CDR1 SGDLS, CDR2 YYNGEE. Trimming stripped 4 bases from V and 2 bases from J, with 17 bases between. This CDR3 has 16 amino acids. The CDR3 DNA follows: TGTGCCAGCAGCCCCCGGGACTTTTTTTCCACAGATACGCAGTATTTT. Translated, it gives CASSPRDFFSTDTQYF.

The chain links TRBV6-6 to TRBJ2-7; D possibly corresponds to TRBD2 (5 bases). Germline assignment: CDR1 MNHNY and CDR2 SVGAGI (reference sequence). V lost 2 bases, J lost 3 bases, and 8 bases lay in between. This CDR3 contains 13 residues. DNA for the CDR3: TGTGCCAGCAGTTACGAGGGTATCTACGAGCAGTACTTC. This codes for CASSYEGIYEQYF.